Listed below are T cell receptor beta chains from one sample, sequenced in a study of blood T cell repertoires in COVID-19. Profiling relied on immunoSEQ multiplex PCR, and the TCRdb table lists in-frame clones only, not all of them. The profile shows about 62,000 clones, roughly two thirds of them singletons. Sequencing input: PBMCs or T cells enriched from blood (not recorded which). The source is a woman aged 55-75 years who had been exposed to COVID-19. The CDR3 runs from the conserved cysteine through the conserved F or W. Each record gives: J gene, V gene, clone size, D gene, CDR3 DNA, CDR3 protein. The D gene is left open where the match is weak. Clone size is given for some rows only: seen once, a few or many times, or a class if the clone is expanded.

TRBJ1-1 TRBV5-6 NA NA TGTGCCAGCAGCTTCTCGTACACTCGGGACACTGAAGCTTTCTTT CASSFSYTRDTEAFF
TRBJ1-6 TRBV6-5 few NA TGTGCCAGCAGTTACCAGAGGTATAATTCACCCCTCCACTTT CASSYQRYNSPLHF
TRBJ2-4 TRBV6-4 NA NA TGTGCCAGCAGTGGCCACACCGCCAAAAACATTCAGTACTTC CASSGHTAKNIQYF
TRBJ2-5 TRBV28 NA NA TGTGCCAGCAGTTTAGTCCCAGGAAGCGGGCGGCGGAAGACCCAGTACTTC CASSLVPGSGRRKTQYF
TRBJ2-7 TRBV30 once NA TGTGCCTGGAGTCACGACAGCTACGAGCAGTACTTC CAWSHDSYEQYF
TRBJ2-1 TRBV30 NA NA TGTGCCTGGAGTAACAGGAACAATGAGCAGTTCTTC CAWSNRNNEQFF
TRBJ1-1 TRBV5-1 NA NA TGCGCCAGCAGCTTAACAGGGAACACTGAAGCTTTCTTT CASSLTGNTEAFF
TRBJ2-7 TRBV21-1 NA NA TGTGCCAGCAACCAGGGTTCCTACGAGCAGTACTTC CASNQGSYEQYF
TRBJ1-6 TRBV10-1 few TRBD1 TGCGCCACGGGACAGGCTAATTCACCCCTCCACTTT CATGQANSPLHF
TRBJ1-2 TRBV20-1 NA NA TGCAGTGCCCGGAGGGACTATGGCTACACCTTC CSARRDYGYTF
TRBJ1-2 TRBV5-1 NA NA TGCGCCAGCAGCTTGCACGAGACAACTTACTTC CASSLHETTYF
TRBJ2-4 TRBV24-1 NA NA TGTGCCACCAGTGATTCGGGAGCTGGGAACATTCAGTACTTC CATSDSGAGNIQYF
TRBJ2-7 TRBV28 NA TRBD1 TGTGCCAGCAGTTTATATCTCAGCCCCGGGACAGGGGGCTTAGGGCAGTACTTC CASSLYLSPGTGGLGQYF
TRBJ2-1 TRBV29-1 NA TRBD2 TGCAGCGTTGAAAAGCGGGAGGGATACAATGAGCAGTTCTTC CSVEKREGYNEQFF
TRBJ2-1 TRBV11-2 NA NA TGTGCCAGCAGCCATAGAGGCAACGTCAATGAGCAGTTCTTC CASSHRGNVNEQFF
TRBJ1-5 TRBV7-8 NA TRBD1 TGTGCCAGCAGCCTAAGTGGACAGGGAAGTCAGCCCCAGCATTTT CASSLSGQGSQPQHF